This passage covers 21 T cell receptor beta chains from one sample sequenced in a study of T cells in Graves' hyperthyroidism and ophthalmopathy. Researchers took RNA transcripts and amplified the TCR beta CDR3 regions from them. The HTBI primer set served for first-round RT-PCR of the TCR CDR3. Via MiXCR, TCRdb re-called the multiplex PCR reads, giving one row per CDR3 protein. This table has about 460,000 distinct CDR3 sequences, around a fifth appearing once. Material: blood. The origin of the receptors is a woman in her seventies with Graves' ophthalmopathy.

This clonotype was seen repeatedly, ten times or more. The chain has TRBV7-3 and TRBJ2-1; 9 bases agree with TRBD1. Germline CDR1 reads SGHTA; CDR2 reads FQGTGA. V lost 5 bases to trimming and J lost 7 bases; unmatched junction nucleotides: 9. The CDR3 has 15 amino acids. The CDR3 region has the DNA TGTGCCAGCAGCCCAATCGCCGGGACAGGGAATGAGCAGTTCTTC. This codes for CASSPIAGTGNEQFF.

The V call is TRBV20-1, the J call TRBJ2-7; D possibly corresponds to TRBD2 (6 bases). The CDR3 consists of 15 residues. Germline CDR1 and CDR2: DFQATT and SNEGSKA (reference sequence). The V and J ends lost 5 bases and 4 bases respectively, with 21 bases between them. The CDR3 DNA is TGCAGTGCTCTCCTAAATAGCGGCGCCCAATACGAGCAGTACTTC. This gives the protein CSALLNSGAQYEQYF.

This clonotype was seen a handful of times. V and J are TRBV10-1 and TRBJ2-7; possibly TRBD1 or TRBD2 for D (6 bases each). CDR3 length equals 14 residues. Trimming left V 4 bases short and J 2 bases short, with 12 bases between. Germline CDR1 WNHNN, CDR2 SYGVQD (reference sequence). The CDR3 bases are TGCGCCAGCAGTGGCCGGGGGCCTCCCTACGAGCAGTACTTC. Protein product: CASSGRGPPYEQYF.

The chain recombines TRBV5-1 with TRBJ2-5; TRBD2 matches at 8 bases. The CDR3 covers 15 residues. Germline values: CDR1 SGHRS, CDR2 YFSETQ. Trimming took 3 bases from V and 3 from J; bases not matched to a gene: 7. The CDR3 nucleotides read TGCGCCAGCAGCTCTATACGAGCGGGAGAAGAGACCCAGTACTTC. It yields the protein CASSSIRAGEETQYF.

The chain combines TRBV3-1 with TRBJ1-4; D not certain. The CDR3 length is 13 residues. Germline V gene sequence: CDR1 LGHDT, CDR2 YNNKEL (reference sequence). V was clipped by 6 bases and J by 6 bases, with 11 bases between them. CDR3 in amino acids: CASSPAPHEKLFF. For the CDR3, the DNA is TGTGCCAGCAGTCCGGCCCCTCATGAAAAACTGTTTTTT.

In this sample, this clonotype turned up a few times. The CDR3 region is CASKKGWQGVSGGTQYF. DNA for the CDR3: TGTGCCAGCAAGAAGGGGTGGCAGGGGGTCTCGGGGGGGACCCAGTACTTC. The chain links TRBV27 to TRBJ2-5; D is possibly TRBD1 or TRBD2 (7 bases each). V lost 7 bases to trimming and J lost 7 bases, with 28 bases between them. The CDR3 is 17 residues long. Per germline, CDR1 MNHEY and CDR2 SMNVEV (reference sequence).

J is TRBJ1-5 and V is TRBV19; D not certain. This CDR3 contains 16 residues. CDR1 and CDR2 from the germline V gene are LNHDA and SQIVND (reference sequence). V lost 3 bases and J 6 bases, leaving 18 bases between the germline ends. The CDR3 spells CASSIGYRVTGQPQHF. The CDR3 DNA reads as TGTGCCAGTAGTATCGGCTACCGTGTCACTGGTCAGCCCCAGCATTTT.

The sample holds a few counts of this clonotype. The V call is TRBV29-1, the J call TRBJ1-2; weak D call: TRBD1 (6 bases). Trimming stripped 3 bases from V and 7 bases from J, with 12 bases between. CDR3 length equals 12 residues. The germline V gene has CDR1 SQVTM and CDR2 ANQGSEA. The DNA of the CDR3 is TGCAGCGTTGACGGAGGGGGTTTTGGCTACACCTTC. The encoded protein is CSVDGGGFGYTF.

This clonotype has more than one count but fewer than ten. The rearrangement links TRBV24-1 to TRBJ2-1; D perhaps matches TRBD2 (6 bases). Germline-derived CDR1 and CDR2 are KGHDR and SFDVKD. The CDR3 sequence is 16 residues long. With 4 bases removed from V and 0 bases from J, the gap between germline ends came to 12 bases. The CDR3 is CATSEGGKSSYNEQFF. In DNA, the CDR3 is TGTGCCACCAGTGAGGGGGGAAAGAGCTCCTACAATGAGCAGTTCTTC.

Here the CDR3 reads CASSPPSGRSYF. The CDR3 bases are TGTGCCAGCAGCCCCCCTAGCGGGAGGTCATACTTC. The chain is built from TRBV27 and TRBJ2-5, with 11 bases lining up with TRBD2. Germline lookup yields CDR1 MNHEY and CDR2 SMNVEV (reference sequence). The J segment lost 14 bases and the V segment lost 6 bases, leaving 8 bases of the junction unmatched. CDR3 length: 12 residues.

This clonotype was counted between two and nine times. The V call is TRBV5-8, the J call TRBJ2-7, with TRBD2 matching 7 bases. CDR1 is SGHTS and CDR2 is YDEGEE in the germline V gene. The V gene end was trimmed by 3 bases and the J gene end by 3 bases; junction bases not matched to a gene: 6. The CDR3 totals 14 residues. CDR3 DNA sequence: TGTGCCAGCAGCTCCTACGGCGGGAGCTACGAGCAGTACTTC. Its translation: CASSSYGGSYEQYF.

CDR3 loop: CATSRGDRLASPLHF. In DNA, the CDR3 is TGTGCCACCAGCAGGGGAGATCGCCTGGCTTCACCCCTCCACTTT. The chain joins TRBV15 to TRBJ1-6; D unresolved. CDR3 size: 15 residues. From germline, CDR1 is LNHNV and CDR2 YYDKDF (reference sequence). Trimming pared 3 bases from V and 9 bases from J, leaving 15 bases between.

This clonotype was detected many times. V and J are TRBV12-3 or TRBV12-4 and TRBJ1-5; TRBD1 matches 7 bases. V dropped 6 bases and J dropped 5; count of bases not matched to a gene: 7. There are 14 residues in the CDR3. As DNA, the CDR3 is TGTGCCAGCAGCACGGGACAGTTTTATCAGCCCCAGCATTTT. This gives the protein CASSTGQFYQPQHF.

V usage is TRBV19 and J usage is TRBJ2-2, with 9 positions matching TRBD2. The CDR3 contains 16 residues. The germline V gene encodes CDR1 LNHDA and CDR2 SQIVND (reference sequence). The V segment lost 3 bases and the J segment 2 bases; nucleotides outside the gene matches: 4. CDR3 sequence reads: CASSMAGGYNTGELFF. Here the CDR3 DNA reads TGTGCCAGTAGTATGGCGGGAGGGTATAACACCGGGGAGCTGTTTTTT.

The sample holds a few counts of this clonotype. The chain recombines TRBV5-1 with TRBJ2-7; TRBD2 matches at 14 bases. Germline CDR1 SGHRS, CDR2 YFSETQ. The CDR3 is 19 residues long. The trim removed 3 bases at V and 2 bases at J, leaving 13 bases unmatched. CDR3 nucleotide sequence: TGCGCCAGCAGCTACGGACTAGCGGGAGGCCTTACTGGGCCCTACGAGCAGTACTTC. Encoded protein: CASSYGLAGGLTGPYEQYF.

This clonotype was seen a handful of times. This chain uses TRBV5-1 with TRBJ2-1, with TRBD2 matching over 9 bases. The CDR3 runs to 13 residues. V lost 2 bases and J lost 13; bases outside the gene matches: 7. Germline V gives CDR1 SGHRS, CDR2 YFSETQ. CDR3 bases: TGCGCCAGCAGCTTAACTAGCGGGCCCGGACAGTTCTTC. It is translated as CASSLTSGPGQFF.

This clonotype showed up many times. The rearrangement joins TRBV7-8 to TRBJ1-6, with D hard to call. This CDR3 region has 16 residues. Between the trimmed V and J ends, which lost 1 base and 2 bases, there was a span of 9 bases. From germline, CDR1 is SGHVS and CDR2 FQNEAQ. For the CDR3, the DNA is TGTGCCAGCAGCTTAGGAGGGTCTACCTATAATTCACCCCTCCACTTT. Encoded protein: CASSLGGSTYNSPLHF.

This clonotype was detected a few times. The J gene is TRBJ2-7, the V gene TRBV25-1; D might be TRBD1 (5 bases). Germline values: CDR1 MGHDK, CDR2 SYGVNS. Trimming shortened V by 4 bases and J by 2 bases, and 15 bases separated the two germline ends. This CDR3 comprises 15 residues. Here the CDR3 reads CASSADRQLPYEQYF. The CDR3 bases are TGTGCCAGCAGTGCCGACAGACAACTACCCTACGAGCAGTACTTC.

V and J are TRBV29-1 and TRBJ1-2; D is unclear. Per germline, CDR1 SQVTM and CDR2 ANQGSEA. The CDR3 extends over 13 amino acids. V lost 6 bases, J lost 2 bases, and 13 bases lay in between. The CDR3 bases are TGCAGCGTCTCAAGGGCGGGAAACTATGGCTACACCTTC. This codes for CSVSRAGNYGYTF.

Only a few counts were recorded for this clonotype. The rearrangement joins TRBV30 to TRBJ2-1; D gene unclear. V was shortened by 7 bases and J by 9 bases, with 10 bases between the two germline ends. This CDR3 region has 10 residues. Looked up from germline, CDR1 is GTSNPN and CDR2 is SVGIG (reference sequence). Here the CDR3 reads CALGYFEQFF. CDR3 in DNA: TGTGCCTTGGGTTATTTTGAGCAGTTCTTC.

This clonotype was observed many times. As DNA, the CDR3 is TGCAGTGCTACCCCCGGGACGGACTCCTTGAACACTGAAGCTTTCTTT. It yields the protein CSATPGTDSLNTEAFF. The rearrangement links TRBV20-1 to TRBJ1-1, with D perhaps matching TRBD1 (5 bases). Germline V gene data show CDR1 as DFQATT and CDR2 as SNEGSKA (reference sequence). V was shortened by 4 bases and J by 0 bases, with 18 bases between the two germline ends. The CDR3 extends over 16 amino acids.